This record looks at one TCR beta chain sequence and its context. This CDR3 has 13 amino acids. Trimming cost V 4 bases and J 4 bases, with 9 bases left between them. Germline V gene sequence: CDR1 MRHNA, CDR2 SNTAGT. In the original workflow: Counts of nucleated cells, estimated from reference gene primer amplification, were obtained. Clones were read by immunoSEQ multiplex PCR, and TCRdb kept only the in-frame ones, dropping some. For V, J and clone size, that table is used; D and trimming come from the DNA. The data contain fewer than 90,000 clones, roughly 90% of them singletons. These data are taken from a study of blood T cell repertoires in COVID-19.

The V call is TRBV6-4, the J call TRBJ2-3, with a possible D match to TRBD1 (6 bases). This TCR was recovered from a male donor with acute or convalescent COVID-19. Sequencing was done on a sample of peripheral blood. CDR3 coding DNA: TGTGCCAGCAGTGTTACAGGGTCAGATACGCAGTATTTT. Its protein product is CASSVTGSDTQYF.